Detailed here is one T cell receptor (beta chain). The antigen remains undetermined. A read error may be the cause here, since a much bigger clone is one base away. Using its own MiXCR run on the 5' RACE reads, TCRdb lists one record per CDR3 protein. The table lists 20,000 to 25,000 distinct CDR3 sequences, around 30% of them singletons, with 2.2% in the top ten. Naive CD4+ T cells were purified with Tregs depleted by CD25. The CDR3 spans 15 residues. Looked up from germline, CDR1 is MNHEY and CDR2 is SVGAGI. General observations from the study: The larger cohort examined one V-J beta rearrangement, not whole repertoires. The TCR gene usage of tumor memory CD4+ T cells clustered together with blood and lymph node memory CD4+ cells and with lymph node naive CD4+ cells.

The receptor comes from a female donor with breast cancer. This chain links TRBV6-5 with TRBJ1-2; D is unclear. The sequencing sample was made of tumor-infiltrating naive CD4+ T cells sorted from the breast tumor. Subset indicated: naive CD4+ T cells, CD4+CD45RA+CD25-. The CDR3 DNA is TGTGCCAGCAGTCACTCGAGTAGGCCAGGTGGTGGCTACACCTTC. Translated, it gives CASSHSSRPGGGYTF.